This section outlines one T cell receptor beta chain sequence together with its context. Its matching antigen is unknown. The immunoSEQ assay was v3. Libraries were sequenced to around 2 million read pairs (survey) or roughly 4.5-6.5 million (deep). Assay used: immunoSEQ multiplex PCR; TCRdb lists only in-frame clones, some missing. This sample has about 6,100 clones, with roughly 60% found just once. The data stem from a study of TIL therapy for anti-PD-1-resistant metastatic lung cancer. Study at large: Median patient age was about 55, ranging roughly 38-75 years. The study's findings and limits: This highly selected cohort may not generalize to typical lung cancer patients.

The CDR3 spans 14 residues. With 2 bases clipped from V and 7 bases from J, the junction kept 3 bases outside the gene matches. Germline assignment: CDR1 SGHKS and CDR2 YYEKEE (reference sequence). The time point: pre-treatment sample, taken before nivolumab and TIL therapy. Tumor tissue came from excised metastases, mostly pleural nodules or supraclavicular lymph nodes. Stage 4 NSCLC adults joined between 2017 and January 2020. This sequence was found in a person aged 25 to 80 with non-small cell lung cancer. V and J are TRBV5-5 and TRBJ1-6; 7 nucleotides match TRBD1. The sequenced sample was tumor tissue, obtained at baseline. The CDR3 is CASSFQGVNSPLHF. The CDR3 DNA sequence: TGTGCCAGCAGCTTTCAGGGGGTGAATTCACCCCTCCACTTT.